This T cell receptor beta chain was observed in a study of T cells in Graves' hyperthyroidism and ophthalmopathy. From germline, CDR1 is KGHSH and CDR2 LQKENI. The CDR3 runs to 15 residues. V lost 4 bases to trimming and J lost 7 bases, with 16 bases between them. Study-wide results and limits: Blood held most thyroid clonotypes expanded above 0.001 frequency.

Comments on this clonotype: Its antigen is not identified.

The CDR3 regions of TCR beta were amplified from RNA transcripts. Primed by the HTBI set, a first-round RT-PCR was run on the TCR CDR3. TCRdb reanalysed the multiplex PCR reads using MiXCR and keeps one entry per CDR3 protein. The table includes 500,000 to 600,000 distinct CDR3 sequences, 16% detected once. Hyperthyroidism had been newly diagnosed in patients aged 18 to 65, and its duration was under 2 months. Diagnosis rested on symptoms, serum thyroxine and TRAb, thyroid ultrasound, and orbital computed tomography. PBMCs stemmed from more than 7.5 ml fresh peripheral blood. The J gene is TRBJ1-4, the V gene TRBV18; D call uncertain. The sequenced sample consisted of blood. The TCR was taken from a woman aged 18-35 years with Graves' hyperthyroidism. Here the CDR3 reads CASSQTVGIGEKLFF. The CDR3 region has the DNA TGTGCCAGCTCACAAACAGTCGGAATAGGTGAAAAACTGTTTTTT.